This T cell receptor (beta chain) derives from a study of preoperative IRX-2 immunotherapy in early breast cancer. Sequenced by immunoSEQ multiplex PCR; TCRdb stores in-frame clones only, minus some. The repertoire holds some 99,000 clones, with roughly 89% as singletons. The CDR3 loop spans 16 amino acids. Germline V gene sequence: CDR1 LNHDA, CDR2 SQIVND (reference sequence). The ends were cut back, 5 bases at V and 0 bases at J, with 14 bases in the middle. Regarding treatment: preoperative locoregional IRX-2 cytokine immunotherapy. Samples came from a phase Ib trial of preoperative locoregional IRX-2 cytokine immunotherapy.

The rearrangement joins TRBV19 to TRBJ1-5, with D hard to call. The origin of this receptor is a human donor with breast cancer. The source was tumor tissue, collected after IRX-2 immunotherapy. This CDR3 reads CASSPQEAYSNQPQHF. The CDR3 DNA follows: TGTGCCAGTAGTCCGCAGGAAGCCTATAGCAATCAGCCCCAGCATTTT. The entire variable domain, with the rest obtained from reference TRBV19 and TRBJ1-5, is as follows: DGGITQSPKYLFRKEGQNVTLSCEQNLNHDAMYWYRQDPGQGLRLIYYSQIVNDFQKGDIAEGYSVSREKKESFPLTVTSAQKNPTAFYLCASSPQEAYSNQPQHFGDGTRLSIL.